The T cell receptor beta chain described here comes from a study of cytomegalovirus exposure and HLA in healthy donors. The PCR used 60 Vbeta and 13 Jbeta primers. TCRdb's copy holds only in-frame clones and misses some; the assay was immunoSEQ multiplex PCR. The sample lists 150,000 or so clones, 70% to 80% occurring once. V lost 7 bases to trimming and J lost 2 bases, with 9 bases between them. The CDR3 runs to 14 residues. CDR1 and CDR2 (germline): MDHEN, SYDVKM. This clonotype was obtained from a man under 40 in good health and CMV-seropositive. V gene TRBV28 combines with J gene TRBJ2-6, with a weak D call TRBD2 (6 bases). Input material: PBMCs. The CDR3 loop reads CASNSGAGANVLTF. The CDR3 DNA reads TGTGCCAGCAATTCGGGGGCTGGGGCCAACGTCCTGACTTTC. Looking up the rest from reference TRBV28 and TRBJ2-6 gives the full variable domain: DVKVTQSSRYLVKRTGEKVFLECVQDMDHENMFWYRQDPGLGLRLIYFSYDVKMKEKGDIPEGYSVSREKKERFSLILESASTNQTSMYLCASNSGAGANVLTFGAGSRLTVL.